This T cell receptor beta chain was obtained from a study of control samples from healthy donors and cancer patients. Germline V lookup: CDR1 MDHEN, CDR2 SYDVKM. After removal of 10 bases from V and 6 bases from J, the junction contained 8 bases not matched to a gene. There are 14 residues in the CDR3. The repertoire was sequenced with immunoSEQ multiplex PCR; TCRdb's copy has only in-frame clones and lacks some. This sample has about 120,000 clones, with about 95% found just once. The rearrangement joins TRBV28 to TRBJ2-1; 11 nucleotides align to TRBD2. The sequence derives from a man aged 25-45 years in good health. The sample taken for sequencing was blood. The chain's CDR3 is CATYSGGACNEQFF. The CDR3 DNA is TGTGCCACCTATAGCGGGGGGGCCTGCAATGAGCAGTTCTTC.